A single sample gave rise to the 9 T cell receptor beta chains below, sequenced in a study of control samples from healthy donors and cancer patients. Repertoires were generated with immunoSEQ multiplex PCR, while TCRdb's copy carries only in-frame clones and drops some. Of roughly 180,000 clones listed, approximately 92% are singletons. Source material: blood. These receptors were taken from a woman aged 60-70 years in good health.

The chain joins TRBV18 to TRBJ1-2; D is possibly TRBD1 (5 bases). The CDR3 runs to 14 residues. Deletions cut 2 bases from V and 2 bases from J, with 9 bases between. Germline CDR1 is KGHSH and CDR2 is LQKENI. The DNA of the CDR3 is TGTGCCAGCTCACCAGAGGGGCCCAACTATGGCTACACCTTC. It codes for CASSPEGPNYGYTF.

The chain has TRBV18 and TRBJ1-6; tentatively, D is TRBD1 (5 bases). This CDR3 contains 17 residues. Trimming took 2 bases from V and 0 from J, leaving 11 bases between them. The germline CDR1 and CDR2 sequences are KGHSH and LQKENI. CDR3 protein: CASSPGQGSSYNSPLHF. The CDR3 coding sequence is TGTGCCAGCTCACCAGGGCAGGGAAGCTCCTATAATTCACCCCTCCACTTT.

The chain couples TRBV5-1 to TRBJ1-2; D remains ambiguous. This CDR3 is 16 amino acids long. Germline CDR1 reads SGHRS; CDR2 reads YFSETQ. V dropped 1 base and J dropped 0 bases, with 13 bases sitting between them. CDR3 sequence (DNA): TGCGCCAGCAGCTTGAACCCAAGCATATCTAACTATGGCTACACCTTC. Translation: CASSLNPSISNYGYTF. Full variable domain (remainder filled in from reference TRBV5-1 and TRBJ1-2): KAGVTQTPRYLIKTRGQQVTLSCSPISGHRSVSWYQQTPGQGLQFLFEYFSETQRNKGNFPGRFSGRQFSNSRSEMNVSTLELGDSALYLCASSLNPSISNYGYTFGSGTRLTVV.

The chain links TRBV11-2 to TRBJ2-3; D may be TRBD2 (6 bases). This CDR3 has 16 amino acids. The V end lost 6 bases, the J end lost 1 base, and 17 bases lay between the germline ends. The germline V gene has CDR1 SGHAT and CDR2 FQNNGV. The CDR3 region is CASRRGAWRGTDTQYF. The CDR3 DNA is TGTGCCAGCAGACGAGGAGCCTGGAGGGGCACAGATACGCAGTATTTT.

The chain employs TRBV6-5 and TRBJ2-3; D unresolved. Trimming stripped 2 bases from V and 5 bases from J, with 2 bases between. Germline V lookup: CDR1 MNHEY, CDR2 SVGAGI. The length of the CDR3 is 11 residues. This CDR3 reads CASSYRDTQYF. For the CDR3, the DNA is TGTGCCAGCAGTTACAGAGATACGCAGTATTTT.

This clone occurred once. The V and J genes are TRBV27 and TRBJ1-5, with TRBD1 matching 7 bases. The germline gives CDR1 MNHEY, CDR2 SMNVEV (reference sequence). This CDR3 comprises 16 residues. V lost 4 bases and J lost 0; bases outside the gene matches: 6. DNA for the CDR3: TGTGCCAGCAGTTCGGGACAGTTAAATAGCAATCAGCCCCAGCATTTT. Encoded protein: CASSSGQLNSNQPQHF.

The chain uses TRBV2 and TRBJ2-7; D perhaps matches TRBD2 (5 bases). Germline-derived CDR1 and CDR2 are SNHLY and FYNNEI. The CDR3 runs 13 residues. V was trimmed by 4 bases and J by 3 bases, leaving 10 bases between them. The CDR3 here is CASSGGLYYEQYF. DNA of the CDR3: TGTGCCAGCAGTGGAGGACTCTACTACGAGCAGTACTTC.

The chain recombines TRBV6-2 or TRBV6-3 with TRBJ2-7; 9 bases fit TRBD2. This CDR3 is built from 16 residues. CDR1 and CDR2 (germline): MNHEY, SVGEGT. Trimming removed 4 bases from V and 2 bases from J; junction bases left unmatched: 9. CDR3 nucleotide sequence: TGTGCCAGCAGTTTTTTAGCGGGGGCCTTTACCTACGAGCAGTACTTC. Amino acids: CASSFLAGAFTYEQYF.

The rearrangement uses TRBV19 and TRBJ1-1; D is undetermined. The CDR3 runs to 11 residues. V shed 7 bases and J shed 3 bases, with 6 bases lying between them. Germline CDR1 is LNHDA and CDR2 is SQIVND (reference sequence). CDR3 sequence (DNA): TGTGCCAGTAAAAAAGACACTGAAGCTTTCTTT. Protein sequence: CASKKDTEAFF.